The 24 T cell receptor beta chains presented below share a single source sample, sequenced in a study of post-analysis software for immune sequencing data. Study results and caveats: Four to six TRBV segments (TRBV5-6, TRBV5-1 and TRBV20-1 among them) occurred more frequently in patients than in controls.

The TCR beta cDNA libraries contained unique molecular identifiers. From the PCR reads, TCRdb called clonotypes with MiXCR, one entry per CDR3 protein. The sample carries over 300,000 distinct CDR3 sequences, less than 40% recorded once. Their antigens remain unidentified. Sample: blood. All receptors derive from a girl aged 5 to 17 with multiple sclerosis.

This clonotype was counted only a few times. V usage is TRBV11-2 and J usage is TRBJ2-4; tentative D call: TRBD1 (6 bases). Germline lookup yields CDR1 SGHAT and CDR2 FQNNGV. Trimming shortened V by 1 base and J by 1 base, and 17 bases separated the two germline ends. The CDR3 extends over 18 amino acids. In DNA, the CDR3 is TGTGCCAGCAGCTTAGGGGACACCCCTTTATTGGCCAAAAACATTCAGTACTTC. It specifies CASSLGDTPLLAKNIQYF.

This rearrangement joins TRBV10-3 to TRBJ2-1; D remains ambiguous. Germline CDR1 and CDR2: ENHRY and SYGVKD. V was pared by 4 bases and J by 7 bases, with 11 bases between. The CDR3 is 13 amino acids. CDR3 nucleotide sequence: TGTGCCATCAGTGTTGGACCCGGGAATGAGCAGTTCTTC. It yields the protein CAISVGPGNEQFF.

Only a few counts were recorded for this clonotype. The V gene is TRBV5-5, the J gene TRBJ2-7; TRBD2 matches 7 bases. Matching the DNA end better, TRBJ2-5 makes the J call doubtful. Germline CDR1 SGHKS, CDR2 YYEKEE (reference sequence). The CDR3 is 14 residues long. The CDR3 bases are TGTGCCAGCAGCTTGGCTCTAGCGGTCGAGACCCAGTACTTC. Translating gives CASSLALAVETQYF.

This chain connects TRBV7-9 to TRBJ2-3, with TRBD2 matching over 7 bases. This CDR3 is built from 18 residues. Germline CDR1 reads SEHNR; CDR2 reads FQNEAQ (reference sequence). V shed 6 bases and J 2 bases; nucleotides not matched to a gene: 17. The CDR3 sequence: CASRLREGPPPHTDTQYF. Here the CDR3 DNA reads TGTGCCAGCAGGTTAAGGGAGGGGCCACCACCCCACACAGATACGCAGTATTTT.

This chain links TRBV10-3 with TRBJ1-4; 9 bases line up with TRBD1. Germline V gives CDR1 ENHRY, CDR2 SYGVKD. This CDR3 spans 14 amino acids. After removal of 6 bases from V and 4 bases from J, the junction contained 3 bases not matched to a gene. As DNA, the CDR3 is TGTGCCATCAGACAGGGGGCCGATAATGAAAAACTGTTTTTT. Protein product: CAIRQGADNEKLFF.

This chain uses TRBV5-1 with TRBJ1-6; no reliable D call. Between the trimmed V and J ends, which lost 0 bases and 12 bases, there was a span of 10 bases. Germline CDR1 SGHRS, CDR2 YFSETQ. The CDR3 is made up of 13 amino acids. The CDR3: CASSLEVGGPLHF. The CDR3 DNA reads TGCGCCAGCAGCTTGGAGGTGGGAGGACCCCTCCACTTT.

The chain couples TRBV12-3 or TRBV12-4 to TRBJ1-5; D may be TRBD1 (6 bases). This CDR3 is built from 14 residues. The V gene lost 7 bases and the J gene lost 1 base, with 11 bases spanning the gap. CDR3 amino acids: CASTKTGSNQPQHF. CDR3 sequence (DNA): TGTGCCAGCACCAAAACAGGGAGCAATCAGCCCCAGCATTTT.

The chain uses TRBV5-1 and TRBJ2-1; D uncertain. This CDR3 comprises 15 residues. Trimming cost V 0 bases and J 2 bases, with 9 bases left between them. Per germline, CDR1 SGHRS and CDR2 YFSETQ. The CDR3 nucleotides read TGCGCCAGCAGCTTGGAGGGTAGGGCCTACAATGAGCAGTTCTTC. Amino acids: CASSLEGRAYNEQFF.

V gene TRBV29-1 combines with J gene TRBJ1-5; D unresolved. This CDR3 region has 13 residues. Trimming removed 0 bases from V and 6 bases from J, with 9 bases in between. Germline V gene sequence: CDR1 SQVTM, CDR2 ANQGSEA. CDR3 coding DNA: TGCAGCGTTGAAGATAGGAACGGTCAGCCCCAGCATTTT. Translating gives CSVEDRNGQPQHF.

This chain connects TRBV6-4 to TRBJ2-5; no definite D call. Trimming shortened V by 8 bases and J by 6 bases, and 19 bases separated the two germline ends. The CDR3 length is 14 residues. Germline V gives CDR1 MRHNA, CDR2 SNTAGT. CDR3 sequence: CASPFTVDHKTQYF. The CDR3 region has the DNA TGTGCCAGCCCGTTCACCGTAGATCATAAGACCCAGTACTTC.

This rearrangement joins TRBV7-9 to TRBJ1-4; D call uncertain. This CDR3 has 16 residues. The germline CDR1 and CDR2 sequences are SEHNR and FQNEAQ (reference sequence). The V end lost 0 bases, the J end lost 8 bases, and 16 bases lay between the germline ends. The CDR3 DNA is TGTGCCAGCAGCTTAGCCGAAGCGGGTTTGGAGGAAAAACTGTTTTTT. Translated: CASSLAEAGLEEKLFF.

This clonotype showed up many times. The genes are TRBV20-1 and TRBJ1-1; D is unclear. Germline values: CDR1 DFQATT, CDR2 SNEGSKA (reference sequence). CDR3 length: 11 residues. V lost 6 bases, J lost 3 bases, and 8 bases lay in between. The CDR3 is CSAPTDTEAFF. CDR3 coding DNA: TGCAGTGCCCCTACGGACACTGAAGCTTTCTTT.

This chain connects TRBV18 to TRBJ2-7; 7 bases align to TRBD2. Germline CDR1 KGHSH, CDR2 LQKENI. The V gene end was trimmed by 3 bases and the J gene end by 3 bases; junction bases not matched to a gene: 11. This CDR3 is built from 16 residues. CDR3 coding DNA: TGTGCCAGCTCACCCACAGGCGACGGGAGGATCTACGAGCAGTACTTC. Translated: CASSPTGDGRIYEQYF.

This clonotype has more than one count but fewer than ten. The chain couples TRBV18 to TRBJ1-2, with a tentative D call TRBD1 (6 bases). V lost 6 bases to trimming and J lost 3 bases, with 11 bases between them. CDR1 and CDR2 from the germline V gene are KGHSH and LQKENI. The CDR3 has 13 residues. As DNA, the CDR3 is TGTGCCAGCTCGCGGGGACATGACTATGGCTACACCTTC. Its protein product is CASSRGHDYGYTF.

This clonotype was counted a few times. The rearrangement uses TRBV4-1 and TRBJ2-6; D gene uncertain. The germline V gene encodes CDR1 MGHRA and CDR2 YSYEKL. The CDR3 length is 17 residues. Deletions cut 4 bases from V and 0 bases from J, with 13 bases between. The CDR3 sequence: CASSRLTVLSGANVLTF. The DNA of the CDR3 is TGCGCCAGCAGCCGATTGACGGTGCTCTCTGGGGCCAACGTCCTGACTTTC.

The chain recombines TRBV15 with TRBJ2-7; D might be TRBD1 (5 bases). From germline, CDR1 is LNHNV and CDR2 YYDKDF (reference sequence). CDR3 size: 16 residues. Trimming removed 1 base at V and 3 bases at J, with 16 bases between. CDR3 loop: CATSRVHAGLIYEQYF. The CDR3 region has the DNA TGTGCCACCAGCAGAGTTCACGCAGGGTTAATCTACGAGCAGTACTTC.

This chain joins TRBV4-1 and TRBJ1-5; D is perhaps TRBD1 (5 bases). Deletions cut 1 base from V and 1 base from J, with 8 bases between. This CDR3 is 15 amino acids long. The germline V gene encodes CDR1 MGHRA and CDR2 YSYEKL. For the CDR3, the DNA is TGCGCCAGCAGCCAAGCGTGGGACAGCAATCAGCCCCAGCATTTT. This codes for CASSQAWDSNQPQHF.

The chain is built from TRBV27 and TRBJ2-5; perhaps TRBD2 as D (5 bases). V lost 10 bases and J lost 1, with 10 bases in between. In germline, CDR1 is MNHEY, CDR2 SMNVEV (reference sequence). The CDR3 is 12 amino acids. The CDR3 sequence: CATLDSQETQYF. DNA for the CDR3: TGTGCCACCCTGGACTCCCAAGAGACCCAGTACTTC.

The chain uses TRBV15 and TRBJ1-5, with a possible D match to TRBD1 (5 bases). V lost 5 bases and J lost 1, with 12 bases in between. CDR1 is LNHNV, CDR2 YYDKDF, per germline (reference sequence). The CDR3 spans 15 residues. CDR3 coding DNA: TGTGCCACCAGCCAGCTGAGGGACAGCAATCAGCCCCAGCATTTT. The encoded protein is CATSQLRDSNQPQHF.

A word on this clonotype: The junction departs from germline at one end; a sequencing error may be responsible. In DNA, the CDR3 is TGTACCAGCAGTTTAGGAAGAAGCAATCAGCCCCAGCATTTT. Protein: CTSSLGRSNQPQHF. This sequence joins TRBV12-3 or TRBV12-4 and TRBJ1-5; no clear D gene. The CDR3 extends over 14 amino acids.

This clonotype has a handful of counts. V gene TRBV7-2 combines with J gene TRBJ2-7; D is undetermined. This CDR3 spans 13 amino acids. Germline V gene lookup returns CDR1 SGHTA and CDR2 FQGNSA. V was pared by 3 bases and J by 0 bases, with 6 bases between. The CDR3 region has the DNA TGTGCCAGCAGCTTTCCAAGCTCCTACGAGCAGTACTTC. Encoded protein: CASSFPSSYEQYF.

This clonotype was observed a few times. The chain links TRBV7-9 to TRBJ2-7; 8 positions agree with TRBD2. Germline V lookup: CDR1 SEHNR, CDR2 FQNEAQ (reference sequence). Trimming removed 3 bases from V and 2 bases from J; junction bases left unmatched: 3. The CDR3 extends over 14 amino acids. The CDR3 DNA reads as TGTGCCAGCAGCTTCACTAGCGGTGCCTACGAGCAGTACTTC. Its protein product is CASSFTSGAYEQYF.

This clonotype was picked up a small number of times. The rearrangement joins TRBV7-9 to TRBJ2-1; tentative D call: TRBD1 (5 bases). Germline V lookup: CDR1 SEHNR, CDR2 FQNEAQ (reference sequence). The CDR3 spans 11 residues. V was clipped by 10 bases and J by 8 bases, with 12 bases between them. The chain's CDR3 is CANPGWDEQFF. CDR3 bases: TGTGCCAACCCAGGGTGGGATGAGCAGTTCTTC.

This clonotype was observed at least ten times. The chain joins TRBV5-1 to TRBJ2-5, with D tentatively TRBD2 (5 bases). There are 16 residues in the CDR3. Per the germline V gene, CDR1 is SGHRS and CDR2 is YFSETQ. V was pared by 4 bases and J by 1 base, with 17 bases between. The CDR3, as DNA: TGCGCCAGCAGCCTGGCCGGGATAACGCCCCAAGAGACCCAGTACTTC. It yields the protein CASSLAGITPQETQYF.